These T cell receptor beta chains were read from a single sample in a study of CD4 T cells in relation to SARS-CoV-2 and coronaviruses. These TCRs are of unknown antigen specificity. TCRdb's copy holds only in-frame clones and misses some; the assay was immunoSEQ multiplex PCR. This table holds some 30,000 clones, 70% to 80% found once. The sequenced sample was CD4+ T cells from PBMCs, cultured in vitro. All receptors derive from a human donor in good health. Both conserved end residues are part of each CDR3. The order of the fields is D gene, J gene, clone size, V gene, CDR3 DNA, CDR3 protein. D genes are given only for firm matches. A clone size is listed for some rows: how often the clone was seen (once, few, many), or a class if it is expanded.

d_call: .; j_call: TRBJ1-2; clone_size: once; v_call: TRBV5-4; cdr3_nt: TGTGCCAGCAGCCCTGGCGAAACGGGTCCGTCCTATGGCTACACCTTC; cdr3_aa: CASSPGETGPSYGYTF
d_call: .; j_call: TRBJ2-7; clone_size: once; v_call: TRBV5-6; cdr3_nt: TGTGCCAGCAGCTTGGCGGGCGTGGACGAGCAGTACTTC; cdr3_aa: CASSLAGVDEQYF
d_call: .; j_call: TRBJ2-7; clone_size: once; v_call: TRBV11-2; cdr3_nt: TGTGCCAGCAGGTTGTGGTCGGGGCAGGGGATGGGCGAGCAGTACTTC; cdr3_aa: CASRLWSGQGMGEQYF
d_call: .; j_call: TRBJ1-3; clone_size: .; v_call: TRBV9; cdr3_nt: TGTGCCAGCAGCGTAGTCCCCTCCTCTGGAAACACCATATATTTT; cdr3_aa: CASSVVPSSGNTIYF
d_call: .; j_call: TRBJ2-2; clone_size: .; v_call: TRBV19; cdr3_nt: TGTGCCAGTATCACGCGGGGGCCCTCGAGGGAGCTGTTTTTT; cdr3_aa: CASITRGPSRELFF
d_call: TRBD1; j_call: TRBJ1-1; clone_size: .; v_call: TRBV7-8; cdr3_nt: TGTGCCAGCGCTCGGACAGGGCGGGATCTGGAAGCTTTCTTT; cdr3_aa: CASARTGRDLEAFF
d_call: TRBD1; j_call: TRBJ1-6; clone_size: few; v_call: TRBV7-9; cdr3_nt: TGTGCCAGCAGCGTCGGGACAGGGGGTAATTCACCCCTCCACTTT; cdr3_aa: CASSVGTGGNSPLHF
d_call: .; j_call: TRBJ1-1; clone_size: .; v_call: TRBV11-3; cdr3_nt: TGTGCCAGCAGCCAAGGGGGAGAAGCTGCTGAAGCTTTCTTT; cdr3_aa: CASSQGGEAAEAFF
d_call: .; j_call: TRBJ2-2; clone_size: .; v_call: TRBV7-3; cdr3_nt: TGTGCCAGCAGCTTAAAGCCGACGAACACCGGGGAGCTGTTTTTT; cdr3_aa: CASSLKPTNTGELFF
d_call: .; j_call: TRBJ2-3; clone_size: .; v_call: TRBV11-1; cdr3_nt: TGTGCCAGCAGCTTTTTATCGGGAGTTGGCACAGATACGCAGTATTTT; cdr3_aa: CASSFLSGVGTDTQYF
d_call: TRBD1; j_call: TRBJ1-2; clone_size: .; v_call: TRBV19; cdr3_nt: TGTGCCAGTGTTTATGGGACAGGGGGCGCCTATGGCTACACCTTC; cdr3_aa: CASVYGTGGAYGYTF
d_call: .; j_call: TRBJ2-1; clone_size: .; v_call: TRBV3-1/TRBV3-2; cdr3_nt: TGTGCCAGCAGCGCCAGTACCGGGACTTACAATGAGCAGTTCTTC; cdr3_aa: CASSASTGTYNEQFF
d_call: .; j_call: TRBJ2-3; clone_size: .; v_call: TRBV6-5; cdr3_nt: TGTGCCAGCACCGAGGACGGGCGAGGGCGTGATACGCAGTATTTT; cdr3_aa: CASTEDGRGRDTQYF
d_call: .; j_call: TRBJ2-6; clone_size: .; v_call: TRBV19; cdr3_nt: TGTGCCAGTAGCCCCAAGACAGGAGGTAGTGGGGCCAACGTCCTGACTTTC; cdr3_aa: CASSPKTGGSGANVLTF
d_call: .; j_call: TRBJ1-6; clone_size: .; v_call: TRBV10-3; cdr3_nt: TGTGCCATCAGAGGAGTTGATTCACCCCTCCACTTT; cdr3_aa: CAIRGVDSPLHF
d_call: TRBD2; j_call: TRBJ2-2; clone_size: .; v_call: TRBV2; cdr3_nt: TGTGCCAGCAGTGAACTAGCGGGGGTTATCGGGGAGCTGTTTTTT; cdr3_aa: CASSELAGVIGELFF
d_call: .; j_call: TRBJ1-1; clone_size: .; v_call: TRBV18; cdr3_nt: TGTGCCAGCTCACCGACCCCTGGGGCGGGTGAAGCTTTCTTT; cdr3_aa: CASSPTPGAGEAFF